These T cell receptor beta chains were read from a single sample in a study of blood T cell repertoires in COVID-19. The data were produced by immunoSEQ multiplex PCR, yet TCRdb's version contains in-frame clones alone and is incomplete. This table holds about 110,000 clones, more than 75% found once. The sample consisted of peripheral blood. The receptor set was obtained from a human donor in a cohort sampled during active COVID-19. Both conserved end residues are part of each CDR3. A D gene is named only where the DNA matches it firmly. The listing skips clone size in some rows; elsewhere it reads once, few, many or a size class.

TRBJ1-5 TRBV9 - - TGTGCCAGCAGCGTTGGGGACATCAATCAGCCCCAGCATTTT CASSVGDINQPQHF
TRBJ1-5 TRBV6-6 - few TGTGCCAGCAGCCAACAGGTTAGCAATCAGCCCCAGCATTTT CASSQQVSNQPQHF
TRBJ2-1 TRBV18 TRBD2 - TGTGCCAGCTCACCACCTACGGCTAGCGGAAATGAGCAGTTCTTC CASSPPTASGNEQFF
TRBJ2-2 TRBV9 TRBD2 - TGTGCCAGCAGCCCCCTAGCGGGAGGGCTGAACACCGGGGAGCTGTTTTTT CASSPLAGGLNTGELFF
TRBJ1-5 TRBV4-2 TRBD1 once TGTGCCAGCAGCCAAAATACAGGGGCTGGCAATCAGCCCCAGCATTTT CASSQNTGAGNQPQHF
TRBJ2-3 TRBV7-3 - - TGTGCCAGCAGCCCCAGAATCATCGGGACGCAGTATTTT CASSPRIIGTQYF
TRBJ1-2 TRBV5-4 - - TGTGCCAGCAGCTTTGGTATAGCCAATAACTATGGCTACACCTTC CASSFGIANNYGYTF
TRBJ2-7 TRBV13 - - TGTGCCAGCAGCCCCCAGCGTTGGGGGCCCTACGAGCAGTACTTC CASSPQRWGPYEQYF
TRBJ1-5 TRBV5-1 - - TGCGCCAGCAGCGATGTTCAGGGGTCGCCCCAGCATTTT CASSDVQGSPQHF
TRBJ1-5 TRBV30 TRBD1 few TGTGCCTGGAGTCGACAGGGGGCGGATCAGCCCCAGCATTTT CAWSRQGADQPQHF
TRBJ1-6 TRBV5-1 - - TGCGCCAGCAGCTTGGAGGCAGGAGGTCGGGGTTCACCCCTCCACTTT CASSLEAGGRGSPLHF
TRBJ1-6 TRBV27 TRBD1 once TGTGCCAGCAGCCCCGGAGACAGGGGATCCTATAATTCACCCCTCCACTTT CASSPGDRGSYNSPLHF
TRBJ2-3 TRBV6-2/TRBV6-3 - - TGTGCCAGCAGTTCCAGACTGCCGAGCACAGATACGCAGTATTTT CASSSRLPSTDTQYF
TRBJ2-5 TRBV18 - - TGTGCCAGCTCACCCTACCAGGGCTGGGAGACCCAGTACTTC CASSPYQGWETQYF
TRBJ2-5 TRBV19 TRBD2 - TGTGCCAGAGGGACTAGCGTGCAGGAGACCCAGTACTTC CARGTSVQETQYF
TRBJ1-1 TRBV11-2 - - TGTGCCAGCAGCTTGGGTGAGGGGGTCTGGGTGAACACTGAAGCTTTCTTT CASSLGEGVWVNTEAFF
TRBJ1-4 TRBV6-2/TRBV6-3 - - TGTGCCAGCAGTGACGGGCCCCCGGAGGGAGAAAAACTGTTTTTT CASSDGPPEGEKLFF
TRBJ1-5 TRBV5-1 TRBD1 - TGCGCCAGCAGTCGTGGGACAGGGGTGCAGGAGCCCCAGCATTTT CASSRGTGVQEPQHF
TRBJ1-4 TRBV5-1 - - TGCGCCAGCAGCTCCGACACCGCTAATGAAAAACTGTTTTTT CASSSDTANEKLFF